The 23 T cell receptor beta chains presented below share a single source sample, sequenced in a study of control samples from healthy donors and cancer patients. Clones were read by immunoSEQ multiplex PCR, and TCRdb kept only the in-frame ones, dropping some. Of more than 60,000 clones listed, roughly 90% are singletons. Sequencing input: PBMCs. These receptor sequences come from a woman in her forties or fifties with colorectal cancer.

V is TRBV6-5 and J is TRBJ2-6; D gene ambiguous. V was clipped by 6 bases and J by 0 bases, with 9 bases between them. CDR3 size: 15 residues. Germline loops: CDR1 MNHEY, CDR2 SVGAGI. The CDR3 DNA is TGTGCCAGCAGGAGCCTCAACTCTGGGGCCAACGTCCTGACTTTC. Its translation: CASRSLNSGANVLTF.

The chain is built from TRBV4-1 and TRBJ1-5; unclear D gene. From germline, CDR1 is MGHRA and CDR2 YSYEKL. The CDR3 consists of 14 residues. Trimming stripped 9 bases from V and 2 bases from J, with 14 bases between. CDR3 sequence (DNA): TGCGCCAGTCAAAGGGATGTGGGCAATCAGCCCCAGCATTTT. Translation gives CASQRDVGNQPQHF.

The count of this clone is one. The CDR3 DNA sequence: TGTGCCACCAGTGGGGCGGGACTAGCGGGCTCTAGCACAGATACGCAGTATTTT. It translates to CATSGAGLAGSSTDTQYF. The V call is TRBV24-1, the J call TRBJ2-3, with 12 bases fitting TRBD2. The V gene end was trimmed by 5 bases and the J gene end by 0 bases; junction bases not matched to a gene: 8. CDR3 size: 18 residues. Germline V CDR1 and CDR2: KGHDR, SFDVKD.

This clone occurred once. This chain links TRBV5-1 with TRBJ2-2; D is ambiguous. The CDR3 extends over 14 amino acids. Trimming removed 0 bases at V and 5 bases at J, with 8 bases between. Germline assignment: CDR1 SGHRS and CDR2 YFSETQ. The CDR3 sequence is CASSLDRVTGELFF. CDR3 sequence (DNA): TGCGCCAGCAGCTTGGATAGGGTAACCGGGGAGCTGTTTTTT.

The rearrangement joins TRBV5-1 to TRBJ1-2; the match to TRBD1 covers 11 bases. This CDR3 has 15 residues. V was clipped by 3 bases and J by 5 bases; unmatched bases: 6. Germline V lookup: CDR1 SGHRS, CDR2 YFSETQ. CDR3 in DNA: TGCGCCAGCAGCTACGGACAGGGGGCCGAATATGGCTACACCTTC. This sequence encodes CASSYGQGAEYGYTF.

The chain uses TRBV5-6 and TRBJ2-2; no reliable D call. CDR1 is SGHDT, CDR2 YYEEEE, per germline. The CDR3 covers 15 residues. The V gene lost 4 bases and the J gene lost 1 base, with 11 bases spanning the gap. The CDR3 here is CASSPDGWNTGELFF. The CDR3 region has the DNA TGTGCCAGCAGCCCGGATGGGTGGAACACCGGGGAGCTGTTTTTT.

The CDR3 sequence: CASRPGGPGETQYF. CDR3 DNA sequence: TGTGCCAGTAGGCCGGGGGGGCCGGGGGAGACCCAGTACTTC. The genes are TRBV19 and TRBJ2-5, with TRBD2 identical over 8 bases. This CDR3 spans 14 amino acids. V was clipped by 6 bases and J by 5 bases; unmatched bases: 8. The germline CDR1 and CDR2 sequences are LNHDA and SQIVND (reference sequence).

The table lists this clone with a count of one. The CDR3 region is CASSLQTLGEQYV. The CDR3, as DNA: TGTGCCAGCAGCCTCCAGACACTCGGAGAGCAGTACGTC. The chain joins TRBV6-2 or TRBV6-3 to TRBJ2-7; unclear D gene. Germline CDR1 is MNHEY and CDR2 is SVGEGT. The CDR3 loop spans 13 amino acids. V was shortened by 6 bases and J by 7 bases, with 16 bases between the two germline ends.

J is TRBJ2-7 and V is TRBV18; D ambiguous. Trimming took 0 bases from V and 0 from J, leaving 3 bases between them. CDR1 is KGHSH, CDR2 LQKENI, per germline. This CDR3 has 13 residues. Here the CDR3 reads CASSPPSSYEQYV. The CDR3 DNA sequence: TGTGCCAGCTCACCACCCAGCTCCTACGAGCAGTACGTC.

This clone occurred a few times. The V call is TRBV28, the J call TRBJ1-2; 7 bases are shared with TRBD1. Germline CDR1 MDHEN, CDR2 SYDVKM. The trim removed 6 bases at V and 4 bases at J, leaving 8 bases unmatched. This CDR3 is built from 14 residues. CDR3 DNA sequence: TGTGCCAGCAGGGGGACGGGACAGTTCTATGGCTACACCTTC. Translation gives CASRGTGQFYGYTF.

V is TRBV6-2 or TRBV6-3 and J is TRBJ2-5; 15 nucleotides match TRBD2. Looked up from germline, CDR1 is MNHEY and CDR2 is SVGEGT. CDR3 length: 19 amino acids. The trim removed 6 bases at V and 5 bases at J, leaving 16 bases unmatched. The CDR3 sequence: CASSSPVRTSGGARETQYF. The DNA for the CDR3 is TGTGCCAGCAGCTCACCGGTCCGGACTAGCGGGGGGGCGAGGGAGACCCAGTACTTC.

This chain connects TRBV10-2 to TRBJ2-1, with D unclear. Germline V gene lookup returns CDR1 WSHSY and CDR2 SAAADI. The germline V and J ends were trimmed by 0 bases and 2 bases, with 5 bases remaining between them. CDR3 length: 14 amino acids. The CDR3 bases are TGCGCCAGCAGTGAGTCATGGGCCTACAATGAGCAGTTCTTC. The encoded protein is CASSESWAYNEQFF.

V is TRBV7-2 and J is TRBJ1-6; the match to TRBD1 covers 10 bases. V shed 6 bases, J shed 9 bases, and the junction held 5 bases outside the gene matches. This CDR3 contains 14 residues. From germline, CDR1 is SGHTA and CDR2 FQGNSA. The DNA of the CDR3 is TGTGCCAGCAGTCCGGACAGGGGGACTTCACCCCTCCACTTT. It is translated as CASSPDRGTSPLHF.

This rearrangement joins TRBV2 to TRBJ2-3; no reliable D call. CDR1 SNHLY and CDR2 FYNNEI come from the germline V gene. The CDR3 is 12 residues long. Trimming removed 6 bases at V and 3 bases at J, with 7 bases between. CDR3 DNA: TGTGCCAGCAGCTCATATACAGATACGCAGTATTTT. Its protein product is CASSSYTDTQYF.

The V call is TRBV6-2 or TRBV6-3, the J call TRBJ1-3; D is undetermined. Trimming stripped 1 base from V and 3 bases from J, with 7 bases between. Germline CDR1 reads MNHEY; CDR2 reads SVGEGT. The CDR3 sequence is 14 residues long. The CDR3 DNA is TGTGCCAGCAGTTACTATTCCAGTGGAAACACCATATATTTT. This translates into CASSYYSSGNTIYF.

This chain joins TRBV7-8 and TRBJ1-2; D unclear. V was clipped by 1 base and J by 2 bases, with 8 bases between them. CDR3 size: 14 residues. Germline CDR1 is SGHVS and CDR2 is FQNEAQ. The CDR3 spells CASSLGVPNYGYTF. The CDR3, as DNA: TGTGCCAGCAGCTTAGGGGTTCCCAACTATGGCTACACCTTC. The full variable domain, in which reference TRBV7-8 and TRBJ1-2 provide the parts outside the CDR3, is GAGVSQSPRYKVAKRGQDVALRCDPISGHVSLFWYQQALGQGPEFLTYFQNEAQLDKSGLPSDRFFAERPEGSVSTLKIQRTQQEDSAVYLCASSLGVPNYGYTFGSGTRLTVV.

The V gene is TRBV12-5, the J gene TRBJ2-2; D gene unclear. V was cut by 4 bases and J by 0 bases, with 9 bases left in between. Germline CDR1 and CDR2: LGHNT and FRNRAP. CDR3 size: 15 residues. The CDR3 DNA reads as TGTGCTAGTGGTTCGGGCGCTTCGAACACCGGGGAGCTGTTTTTT. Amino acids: CASGSGASNTGELFF.

CDR3: CASSETGRAETQYF. The CDR3 DNA is TGTGCCAGCAGTGAGACAGGGCGTGCGGAGACCCAGTACTTC. The V call is TRBV6-1, the J call TRBJ2-5; 7 nucleotides align to TRBD1. Germline assignment: CDR1 MNHNS and CDR2 SASEGT. The CDR3 contains 14 residues. Trimming removed 3 bases from V and 5 bases from J; junction bases left unmatched: 6.

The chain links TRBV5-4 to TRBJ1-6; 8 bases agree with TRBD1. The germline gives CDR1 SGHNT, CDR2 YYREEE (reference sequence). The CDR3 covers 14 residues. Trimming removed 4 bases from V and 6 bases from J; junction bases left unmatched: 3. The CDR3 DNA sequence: TGTGCCAGCAGCCAGGACAGGGTTAATTCACCCCTCCACTTT. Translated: CASSQDRVNSPLHF.

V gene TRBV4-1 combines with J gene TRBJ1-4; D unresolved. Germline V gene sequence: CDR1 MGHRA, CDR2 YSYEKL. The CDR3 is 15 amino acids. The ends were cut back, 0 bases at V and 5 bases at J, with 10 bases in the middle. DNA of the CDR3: TGCGCCAGCAGCCAAGATGTCTATGAAAATGAAAAACTGTTTTTT. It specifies CASSQDVYENEKLFF.

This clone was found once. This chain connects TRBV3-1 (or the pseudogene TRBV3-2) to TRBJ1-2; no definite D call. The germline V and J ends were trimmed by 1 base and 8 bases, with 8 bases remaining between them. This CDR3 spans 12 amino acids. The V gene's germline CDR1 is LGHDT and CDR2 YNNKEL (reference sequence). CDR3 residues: CASSQGGNGYTF. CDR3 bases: TGTGCCAGCAGCCAAGGAGGGAACGGCTACACCTTC.

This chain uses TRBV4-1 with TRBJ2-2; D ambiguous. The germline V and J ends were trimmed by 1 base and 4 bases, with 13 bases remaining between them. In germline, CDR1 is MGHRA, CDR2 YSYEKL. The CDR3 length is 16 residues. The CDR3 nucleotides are TGCGCCAGCAGCCAAGTCGGCACTCTGGGCACCGGGGAGCTGTTTTTT. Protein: CASSQVGTLGTGELFF.

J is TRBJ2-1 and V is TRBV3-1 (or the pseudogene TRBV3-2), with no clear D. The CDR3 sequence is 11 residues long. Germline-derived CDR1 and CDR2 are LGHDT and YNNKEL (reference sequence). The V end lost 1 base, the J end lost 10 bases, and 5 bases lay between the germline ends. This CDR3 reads CASSQVMEQFF. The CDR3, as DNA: TGTGCCAGCAGCCAAGTCATGGAGCAGTTCTTC.